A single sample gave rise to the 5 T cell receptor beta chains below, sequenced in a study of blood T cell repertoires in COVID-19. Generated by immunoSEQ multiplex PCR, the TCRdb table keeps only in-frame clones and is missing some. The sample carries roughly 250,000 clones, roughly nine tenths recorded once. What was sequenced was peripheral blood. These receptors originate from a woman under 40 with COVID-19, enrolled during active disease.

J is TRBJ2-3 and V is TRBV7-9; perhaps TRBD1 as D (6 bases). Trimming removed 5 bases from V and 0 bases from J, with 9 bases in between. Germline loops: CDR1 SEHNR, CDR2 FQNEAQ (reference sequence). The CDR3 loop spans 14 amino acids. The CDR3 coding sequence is TGTGCCAGCAGCCCGACAGGTAGCACAGATACGCAGTATTTT. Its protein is CASSPTGSTDTQYF.

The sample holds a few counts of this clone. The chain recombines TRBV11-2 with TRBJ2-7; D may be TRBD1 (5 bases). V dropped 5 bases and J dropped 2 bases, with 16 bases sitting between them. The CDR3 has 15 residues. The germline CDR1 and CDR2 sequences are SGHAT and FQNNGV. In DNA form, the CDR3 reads TGTGCCAGCAGCCCCCGACAGCACGCGACCTACGAGCAGTACTTC. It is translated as CASSPRQHATYEQYF.

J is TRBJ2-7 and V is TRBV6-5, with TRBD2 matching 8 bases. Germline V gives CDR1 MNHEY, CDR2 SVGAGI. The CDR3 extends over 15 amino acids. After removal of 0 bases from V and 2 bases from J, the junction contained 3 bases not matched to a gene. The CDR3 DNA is TGTGCCAGCAGTTACTCGGGCGGGGGGACCTACGAGCAGTACTTC. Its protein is CASSYSGGGTYEQYF.

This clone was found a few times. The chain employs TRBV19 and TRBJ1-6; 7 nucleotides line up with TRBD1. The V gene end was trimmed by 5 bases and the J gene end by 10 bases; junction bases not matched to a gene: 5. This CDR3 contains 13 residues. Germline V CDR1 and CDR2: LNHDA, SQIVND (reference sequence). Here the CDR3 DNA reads TGTGCCAGTAGTGAGGGGGCAGGATCACCCCTCCACTTT. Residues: CASSEGAGSPLHF.

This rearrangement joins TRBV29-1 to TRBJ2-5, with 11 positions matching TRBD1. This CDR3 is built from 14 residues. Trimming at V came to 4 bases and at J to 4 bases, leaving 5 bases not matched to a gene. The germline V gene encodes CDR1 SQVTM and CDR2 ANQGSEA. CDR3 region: CSVGTGGSPETQYF. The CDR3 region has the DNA TGCAGCGTTGGGACAGGGGGCTCTCCAGAGACCCAGTACTTC.